A single sample is the source of the 21 T cell receptor beta chains below, sequenced in a study of identical twins. TCRdb used MiXCR to reprocess the 5' RACE reads, holding one entry per CDR3 protein. This table has 650,000 to 750,000 distinct CDR3 sequences, approximately 21% appearing once. The data also belong to a second study, concerning T cells expressing NK-cell markers.

The sequencing input was PBMCs. The source is a woman aged 18 to 35 in good health.

The V and J genes are TRBV30 and TRBJ2-7, with TRBD2 matching over 16 bases. The CDR3 has 16 amino acids. V shed 1 base and J 5 bases; nucleotides not matched to a gene: 5. Germline CDR1 GTSNPN, CDR2 SVGIG (reference sequence). The CDR3 sequence is CAWSGGGTSGRDEQYF. The CDR3 nucleotides are TGTGCCTGGAGTGGGGGGGGGACTAGCGGGAGGGACGAGCAGTACTTC.

The chain has TRBV11-2 and TRBJ2-1; 8 nucleotides align to TRBD2. CDR3 size: 16 residues. From germline, CDR1 is SGHAT and CDR2 FQNNGV. The trim removed 0 bases at V and 5 bases at J, leaving 6 bases unmatched. The DNA of the CDR3 is TGTGCCAGCAGCTTAGAGGGCGGGAGGTACAACAATGAGCAGTTCTTC. Residues: CASSLEGGRYNNEQFF.

This rearrangement joins TRBV4-2 to TRBJ2-3; 9 bases agree with TRBD2. CDR3 length: 19 residues. V trimming: 0 bases; J trimming: 5 bases; junction bases outside the gene matches: 15. Germline-derived CDR1 and CDR2 are LGHNA and YNFKEQ. The CDR3 region has the DNA TGTGCCAGCAGCCAAGAAGGGAGCGGGGGGTCAGGTTTGAGAGATACGCAGTATTTT. It yields the protein CASSQEGSGGSGLRDTQYF.

The V gene is TRBV3-1, the J gene TRBJ2-7, with 9 bases that match TRBD1. Losses at the gene ends were 3 bases for V and 2 bases for J; bases not matched to a gene: 5. CDR3 length equals 15 residues. Germline-derived CDR1 and CDR2 are LGHDT and YNNKEL (reference sequence). In nucleotides, the CDR3 is TGTGCCAGCAGCCATCGGGACAGGGAGGCCTACGAGCAGTACTTC. Its protein is CASSHRDREAYEQYF.

The chain has TRBV12-3 or TRBV12-4 and TRBJ2-7; D is ambiguous. Deletions cut 6 bases from V and 4 bases from J, with 10 bases between. The CDR3 sequence is 12 residues long. As DNA, the CDR3 is TGTGCCAGCAGCTCCTACCCATACGAGCAGTACTTC. This gives the protein CASSSYPYEQYF.

This clonotype was observed a handful of times. The chain joins TRBV20-1 to TRBJ1-1; no clear D. CDR1 is DFQATT, CDR2 SNEGSKA, per germline (reference sequence). Trimming took 5 bases from V and 7 from J, leaving 14 bases between them. The CDR3 is 12 residues long. The CDR3 spells CSASRGKSEAFF. The CDR3 DNA is TGCAGTGCTTCAAGAGGGAAAAGTGAAGCTTTCTTT.

This clonotype was seen a handful of times. The V gene is TRBV10-2, the J gene TRBJ1-5, with 7 bases matching TRBD1. The length of the CDR3 is 15 residues. The trim removed 4 bases at V and 4 bases at J, leaving 7 bases unmatched. The germline V gene encodes CDR1 WSHSY and CDR2 SAAADI. The CDR3 sequence is CASSAPEQGNQPQHF. The CDR3 DNA reads as TGCGCCAGCAGTGCCCCGGAACAGGGGAATCAGCCCCAGCATTTT.

V and J are TRBV5-1 and TRBJ2-7; 11 nucleotides align to TRBD1. The CDR3 runs to 16 residues. Looked up from germline, CDR1 is SGHRS and CDR2 is YFSETQ. V shed 4 bases and J 2 bases; nucleotides not matched to a gene: 8. CDR3 DNA sequence: TGCGCCAGCAGCCAACCGGGACAGGGGGTACCCTACGAGCAGTACTTC. Its protein product is CASSQPGQGVPYEQYF.

This clonotype has at least ten counts. The chain has TRBV2 and TRBJ2-3; D unresolved. The CDR3 contains 9 residues. CDR1 and CDR2 from the germline V gene are SNHLY and FYNNEI. The V end was cut by 8 bases, the J end by 6 bases, with 3 bases between. The CDR3 region is CASRDTQYF. The DNA for the CDR3 is TGTGCCAGCCGGGATACGCAGTATTTT. The complete variable domain, with remaining parts taken from reference TRBV2 and TRBJ2-3, reads EPEVTQTPSHQVTQMGQEVILRCVPISNHLYFYWYRQILGQKVEFLVSFYNNEISEKSEIFDDQFSVERPDGSNFTLKIRSTKLEDSAMYFCASRDTQYFGPGTRLTVL.

The V and J genes are TRBV7-8 and TRBJ2-5; possibly TRBD1 or TRBD2 for D (5 bases each). Trimming pared 2 bases from V and 14 bases from J, leaving 18 bases between. CDR3 length: 13 amino acids. Germline V gives CDR1 SGHVS, CDR2 FQNEAQ. CDR3 bases: TGTGCCAGCAGCTTAACCGAGGGGACCCCCCTTTACTTC. Translating gives CASSLTEGTPLYF.

This clonotype appeared a few times. This rearrangement joins TRBV5-1 to TRBJ2-1, with 12 bases that match TRBD2. Germline loops: CDR1 SGHRS, CDR2 YFSETQ. J lost 6 bases, V lost 1 base, and 8 bases had no gene match. The CDR3 runs 17 residues. As DNA, the CDR3 is TGCGCCAGCAGCTTGTTGGCTAGCGGGGGGGCTGGCAATGAGCAGTTCTTC. Protein sequence: CASSLLASGGAGNEQFF.

This clonotype was found a few times. The chain has TRBV9 and TRBJ2-3; D is uncertain. CDR3 length: 16 residues. V was trimmed by 0 bases and J by 2 bases, leaving 13 bases between them. Looked up from germline, CDR1 is SGDLS and CDR2 is YYNGEE. CDR3 sequence: CASSVGAFDFTDTQYF. CDR3 in DNA: TGTGCCAGCAGCGTAGGCGCCTTCGACTTCACAGATACGCAGTATTTT.

This clonotype was observed at least ten times. V usage is TRBV12-3 or TRBV12-4 and J usage is TRBJ2-2, with TRBD1 matching 8 bases. The V and J ends lost 1 base and 13 bases, in that order; junction bases with no gene match: 5. The CDR3 has 13 amino acids. CDR3 in DNA: TGTGCCAGCAGTTTAGGGGGACAGGAGACGCTGTTTTTT. It is translated as CASSLGGQETLFF.

This clonotype was counted a few times. The rearrangement joins TRBV12-3 or TRBV12-4 to TRBJ2-5; D is unclear. V lost 6 bases, J lost 7 bases, and 21 bases lay in between. The CDR3 totals 15 residues. The CDR3: CASRLETAPTGTQYF. Written as DNA, the CDR3 is TGTGCCAGCAGGTTGGAGACGGCGCCTACCGGGACCCAGTACTTC.

The gene calls are TRBV5-1 and TRBJ2-2, with no clear D. In germline, CDR1 is SGHRS, CDR2 YFSETQ. The CDR3 runs to 14 residues. The germline V and J ends were trimmed by 6 bases and 2 bases, with 11 bases remaining between them. The CDR3 spells CASNNNANTGELFF. For the CDR3, the DNA is TGCGCCAGCAATAATAACGCTAACACCGGGGAGCTGTTTTTT.

The sample holds many counts of this clonotype. The gene calls are TRBV20-1 and TRBJ1-4; 9 bases are shared with TRBD1. The CDR3 runs to 13 residues. Trimming at V came to 5 bases and at J to 4 bases, leaving 2 bases not matched to a gene. Germline CDR1 reads DFQATT; CDR2 reads SNEGSKA (reference sequence). CDR3 bases: TGCAGTGCTGGGACAGGGTTTAATGAAAAACTGTTTTTT. Translating gives CSAGTGFNEKLFF.

This clonotype was seen more than once but under ten times. The V and J genes are TRBV6-1 and TRBJ2-7; D tentatively fits TRBD1 or TRBD2 (7 bases each). V was clipped by 7 bases and J by 0 bases, with 19 bases between them. CDR1 MNHNS and CDR2 SASEGT come from the germline V gene. The CDR3 is 16 amino acids. The DNA for the CDR3 is TGTGCCAGCATTCCCTACTCAGGGGGGGGCTCCTACGAGCAGTACTTC. As protein: CASIPYSGGGSYEQYF.

This clonotype came up a few times. The chain has TRBV12-3 or TRBV12-4 and TRBJ1-1, with D perhaps TRBD1 (6 bases). This CDR3 contains 13 residues. Deletions cut 3 bases from V and 14 bases from J, with 19 bases between. The chain's CDR3 is CASSFGTPNGAFF. Here the CDR3 DNA reads TGTGCCAGCAGTTTCGGGACACCGAATGGAGCCTTCTTT.

The V call is TRBV20-1, the J call TRBJ2-4; TRBD2 might be the D (6 bases). Trimming stripped 0 bases from V and 5 bases from J, with 11 bases between. Looked up from germline, CDR1 is DFQATT and CDR2 is SNEGSKA (reference sequence). CDR3 length equals 14 residues. The CDR3 spells CSARDLGGQNIQYF. The CDR3 DNA sequence: TGCAGTGCTAGAGATTTGGGGGGACAAAACATTCAGTACTTC.

The V call is TRBV10-3, the J call TRBJ2-5; TRBD2 might be the D (6 bases). V lost 8 bases and J 0 bases, leaving 16 bases between the germline ends. CDR1 ENHRY and CDR2 SYGVKD come from the germline V gene. This CDR3 spans 15 amino acids. CDR3 DNA sequence: TGTGCCATCCGGGACTCCACTGTAAACCAAGAGACCCAGTACTTC. Translating gives CAIRDSTVNQETQYF.

This clonotype turned up a few times. The rearrangement joins TRBV9 to TRBJ2-1; a possible D gene is TRBD1 (5 bases). The CDR3 spans 15 residues. CDR1 SGDLS and CDR2 YYNGEE come from the germline V gene. Trimming left V 3 bases short and J 2 bases short, with 12 bases between. The CDR3 nucleotides read TGTGCCAGCAGCGAATACCAAGGGGCCTACAATGAGCAGTTCTTC. As protein: CASSEYQGAYNEQFF.